The 5 T cell receptor beta chains below all came from one sample that was sequenced in a study of monozygotic twins with inflammatory bowel disease. TCRdb re-called the 5' RACE reads and shows each CDR3 protein once, DNA omitted. Recorded for this sample: 110,000 to 150,000 distinct CDR3 sequences. Material: blood. These receptors were taken from a human donor with ulcerative colitis or Crohn's disease, or a healthy co-twin of an affected twin (not recorded which).

This chain joins TRBV11-2 and TRBJ1-5; TCRdb returns TRBD1, unconfirmable since there is no DNA. There are 18 residues in the CDR3. The germline gives CDR1 SGHAT, CDR2 FQNNGV. This chain's CDR3 is CASSPGTGKLDSNQPQHF.

The rearrangement links TRBV12-3 or TRBV12-4 to TRBJ1-5; with no DNA, the TCRdb D assignment of TRBD1 cannot be verified. The CDR3 has 14 amino acids. The CDR3 region is CASSLEQGVQPQHF.

This rearrangement joins TRBV28 to TRBJ2-5; TCRdb calls TRBD2, which cannot be checked without DNA. This CDR3 has 15 amino acids. The germline CDR1 and CDR2 sequences are MDHEN and SYDVKM. CDR3 loop: CASSGTSGRLKTQYF.

The chain recombines TRBV7-9 with TRBJ1-4; without DNA, the TCRdb call of TRBD1 cannot be checked. This CDR3 spans 17 amino acids. Germline V lookup: CDR1 SEHNR, CDR2 FQNEAQ (reference sequence). The CDR3 loop reads CASSSERDRGTNEKLFF.

V gene TRBV19 combines with J gene TRBJ1-2. The CDR3 covers 16 residues. Germline-derived CDR1 and CDR2 are LNHDA and SQIVND (reference sequence). CDR3: CASSIDLWGLNYGYTF. The full variable domain, with the rest looked up from reference TRBV19 and TRBJ1-2, is DGGITQSPKYLFRKEGQNVTLSCEQNLNHDAMYWYRQDPGQGLRLIYYSQIVNDFQKGDIAEGYSVSREKKESFPLTVTSAQKNPTAFYLCASSIDLWGLNYGYTFGSGTRLTVV.